These T cell receptor beta chains were read from a single sample in a study of cytomegalovirus exposure and HLA in healthy donors. Clones were sequenced by immunoSEQ multiplex PCR, and TCRdb holds only the in-frame ones, with some missing. The table lists under 150,000 clones, around four fifths of them singletons. The sequencing sample was made of PBMCs. The receptors shown here come from a male donor in good health and CMV-seronegative. Each CDR3 is given with its conserved first and last residue. The D gene is left open where the match is weak. The size entry is marked missing in some rows and otherwise reads once, few, many or a size class.

>TRBJ1-3|few|NA|TRBV13
CASSFGGRRNTIYF
TGTGCCAGCAGCTTCGGGGGACGTCGAAACACCATATATTTT
>TRBJ2-7|NA|TRBD2|TRBV4-1
CASSQVDMGLASEQYF
TGCGCCAGCAGCCAAGTAGATATGGGACTAGCAAGCGAGCAGTACTTC
>TRBJ1-2|NA|NA|TRBV11-2
CASSLGRGQGYTF
TGTGCCAGCAGCTTAGGGAGAGGGCAAGGCTACACCTTC
>TRBJ2-1|NA|TRBD1|TRBV4-1
CASSHPGTGGVNEQFF
TGCGCCAGCAGCCACCCCGGGACAGGGGGCGTGAATGAGCAGTTCTTC
>TRBJ1-4|NA|NA|TRBV29-1
CSVEPSPNEKLFF
TGCAGCGTTGAACCGTCCCCGAATGAAAAACTGTTTTTT
>TRBJ1-6|NA|NA|TRBV7-2
CASSLLTVLNSPLHF
TGTGCCAGCAGCTTGCTGACAGTCCTTAATTCACCCCTCCACTTT
>TRBJ1-1|NA|NA|TRBV11-2
CASSWTKRGTEAFF
TGTGCCAGCAGCTGGACAAAGCGGGGCACTGAAGCTTTCTTT
>TRBJ1-1|NA|TRBD1|TRBV4-1
CASSQGWTGVYTEAFF
TGCGCCAGCAGCCAAGGATGGACAGGGGTCTACACTGAAGCTTTCTTT
>TRBJ2-5|NA|NA|TRBV4-3
CASSQAAPPFGQWETQYF
TGCGCCAGCAGCCAAGCCGCACCCCCTTTCGGACAGTGGGAGACCCAGTACTTC
>TRBJ2-7|NA|NA|TRBV15
CATSRGLSSYEQYF
TGTGCCACCAGCAGAGGCCTAAGCTCCTACGAGCAGTACTTC
>TRBJ1-2|NA|NA|TRBV7-9
CASSTTKNYGYTF
TGTGCCAGCAGCACTACCAAGAACTATGGCTACACCTTC
>TRBJ2-2|NA|TRBD1|TRBV4-2
CASSQEQGRGGELFF
TGTGCCAGCAGCCAAGAACAGGGGCGCGGCGGGGAGCTGTTTTTT
>TRBJ2-1|NA|NA|TRBV6-5
CASKTSNEQFF
TGTGCCAGCAAGACTAGCAATGAGCAGTTCTTC
>TRBJ1-2|NA|NA|TRBV28
CASSFLRSSNYGYTF
TGTGCCAGCAGTTTTCTTAGGAGTAGTAACTATGGCTACACCTTC
>TRBJ1-5|few|NA|TRBV6-1
CASTFGGSINQPQHF
TGTGCCAGCACCTTTGGAGGTAGCATTAATCAGCCCCAGCATTTT
>TRBJ2-3|once|NA|TRBV19
CASSIDYTDTQYF
TGTGCCAGTAGTATCGACTACACAGATACGCAGTATTTT
>TRBJ2-7|NA|TRBD2|TRBV7-3
CASSLTSGTYEQYF
TGTGCCAGCAGCTTAACTAGCGGGACATACGAGCAGTACTTC
>TRBJ1-3|NA|NA|TRBV7-6
CASSLVGLLQDTIYF
TGTGCCAGCAGCTTAGTTGGGCTACTTCAAGACACCATATATTTT
>TRBJ2-7|NA|NA|TRBV9
CASSAGSSAYEQYF
TGTGCCAGCAGCGCAGGTTCGTCGGCCTACGAGCAGTACTTC
>TRBJ2-3|NA|TRBD1|TRBV4-1
CASSQGTGTSTDTQYF
TGCGCCAGCAGCCAAGGGACAGGGACAAGCACAGATACGCAGTATTTT
>TRBJ1-1|NA|NA|TRBV5-1
CASSLLQLPSTEAFF
TGCGCCAGCAGCTTGTTACAATTACCCTCCACTGAAGCTTTCTTT
>TRBJ2-7|few|TRBD2|TRBV7-2
CASSLLAGDEPYEQYF
TGTGCCAGCAGCTTATTAGCGGGAGACGAGCCCTACGAGCAGTACTTC
>TRBJ1-5|few|NA|TRBV25-1
CASSAKTGPYQPQHF
TGTGCCAGCAGTGCCAAAACAGGTCCCTATCAGCCCCAGCATTTT
>TRBJ1-5|NA|NA|TRBV30
CAWSPTIGTRGNQPQHF
TGTGCCTGGAGTCCCACTATAGGGACCAGGGGAAATCAGCCCCAGCATTTT
>TRBJ2-1|NA|TRBD2|TRBV6-6
CASRGSGRNEQFF
TGTGCCAGCAGAGGTTCCGGGAGGAATGAGCAGTTCTTC
>TRBJ2-1|NA|TRBD1|TRBV30
CAWSRQGGFEQFF
TGTGCCTGGAGTCGACAGGGGGGTTTTGAGCAGTTCTTC
>TRBJ2-7|NA|NA|TRBV5-1
CASSTGHNYEQYF
TGCGCCAGCAGCACCGGACATAACTACGAGCAGTACTTC
>TRBJ2-2|NA|TRBD1|TRBV2
CASRWTGVGELFF
TGTGCCAGCAGATGGACAGGTGTCGGGGAGCTGTTTTTT
>TRBJ2-1|NA|NA|TRBV5-5
CASSSLARHEQFF
TGTGCCAGCAGCTCCTTAGCGAGGCATGAGCAGTTCTTC
>TRBJ2-4|NA|NA|TRBV28
CASSPRPRDIQYF
TGTGCCAGCAGCCCTCGCCCCCGGGACATTCAGTACTTC
>TRBJ1-5|few|NA|TRBV7-9
CASSLSGAAPAQHF
TGTGCCAGCAGCTTATCTGGGGCCGCTCCGGCCCAGCATTTT
>TRBJ2-1|NA|TRBD2|TRBV4-2
CASSQDRTSGGGTNEQFF
TGTGCCAGCAGCCAAGACCGGACTAGCGGGGGAGGAACCAATGAGCAGTTCTTC
>TRBJ1-1|NA|NA|TRBV27
CASGQGGAFF
TGTGCCAGCGGCCAGGGAGGGGCTTTCTTT
>TRBJ2-7|NA|NA|TRBV9
CASSLLPDTDYEQYF
TGTGCCAGCAGCCTCCTCCCCGACACGGACTACGAGCAGTACTTC
>TRBJ1-1|NA|NA|TRBV7-9
CASSPLQADEAFF
TGTGCCAGCAGCCCCCTCCAGGCTGATGAAGCTTTCTTT
>TRBJ1-1|NA|NA|TRBV28
CASRWRVDTEAFF
TGTGCCAGCAGGTGGCGGGTGGACACTGAAGCTTTCTTT
>TRBJ2-7|NA|TRBD2|TRBV7-9
CASSSTSGDYEQYF
TGTGCCAGCAGCTCGACTAGCGGGGACTACGAGCAGTACTTC
>TRBJ1-1|NA|TRBD1|TRBV29-1
CSVAGDSLYTEAFF
TGCAGCGTTGCCGGGGACAGTTTGTACACTGAAGCTTTCTTT
>TRBJ1-5|NA|NA|TRBV12-1
CASSLLPARGRSRQPQHF
TGTGCCAGCAGCCTACTCCCTGCTAGGGGGCGAAGTCGGCAGCCCCAGCATTTT
>TRBJ2-1|NA|NA|TRBV5-5
CASSLRGTGGNEQFF
TGTGCCAGCAGCTTAAGGGGGACGGGAGGTAATGAGCAGTTCTTC
>TRBJ2-7|NA|NA|TRBV6-6
CASSLLDSYEQYF
TGTGCCAGCAGCCTACTGGACTCTTACGAGCAGTACTTC
>TRBJ2-7|NA|TRBD2|TRBV27
CASSLMGSGTNSYEQYF
TGTGCCAGCAGTTTAATGGGATCCGGGACTAACTCCTACGAGCAGTACTTC
>TRBJ2-1|NA|NA|TRBV7-2
CASFGLSSLPNEQFF
TGTGCCAGCTTTGGCCTCTCATCCCTCCCCAATGAGCAGTTCTTC
>TRBJ2-1|NA|NA|TRBV27
CASRHQVGAHNEQFF
TGTGCCAGCAGGCATCAGGTAGGGGCCCACAATGAGCAGTTCTTC
>TRBJ2-1|NA|TRBD1|TRBV6-6
CATLDGTGEFF
TGTGCCACGCTTGACGGGACAGGGGAGTTCTTC
>TRBJ1-2|NA|TRBD1|TRBV6-1
CASSDPTGGLGYTF
TGTGCCAGCAGTGACCCGACAGGGGGGCTTGGCTACACCTTC
>TRBJ2-5|NA|TRBD2|TRBV11-2
CASSLVQAGGPETQYF
TGTGCCAGCAGCTTAGTGCAAGCGGGGGGGCCTGAGACCCAGTACTTC
>TRBJ2-3|NA|TRBD1|TRBV5-1
CASSATGAARFTDTQYF
TGCGCCAGCAGCGCTACAGGGGCCGCGAGATTCACAGATACGCAGTATTTT
>TRBJ1-3|NA|TRBD1|TRBV5-1
CASSLEAGGRNTIYF
TGCGCCAGCAGCTTGGAGGCAGGGGGCAGAAACACCATATATTTT
>TRBJ2-7|NA|TRBD1|TRBV9
CASSLADRDEYEQYF
TGTGCCAGCAGTTTGGCAGACAGGGATGAATACGAGCAGTACTTC
>TRBJ2-7|NA|TRBD2|TRBV7-9
CAGMTSGRDEQYF
TGTGCCGGGATGACTAGCGGGAGAGACGAGCAGTACTTC
>TRBJ2-7|NA|NA|TRBV6-1
CASSEVYSEYEQYF
TGTGCCAGCAGTGAAGTCTATTCGGAGTACGAGCAGTACTTC
>TRBJ1-1|NA|NA|TRBV7-9
CASTPVGGGWFTEAFF
TGTGCCAGCACCCCAGTGGGGGGGGGTTGGTTCACTGAAGCTTTCTTT
>TRBJ2-1|NA|NA|TRBV29-1
CSVLQGHSSYNEQFF
TGCAGCGTCCTGCAGGGACATAGCTCCTACAATGAGCAGTTCTTC
>TRBJ1-1|few|NA|TRBV5-1
CASSDSPNTEAFF
TGCGCCAGCAGTGACAGTCCGAACACTGAAGCTTTCTTT
>TRBJ1-2|NA|NA|TRBV13
CASSREYGYTF
TGTGCCAGCAGTCGGGAATATGGCTACACCTTC
>TRBJ2-2|NA|TRBD2|TRBV11-1
CASSRGTRTNTGELFF
TGTGCCAGCAGCCGGGGGACTAGAACGAACACCGGGGAGCTGTTTTTT
>TRBJ2-5|NA|NA|TRBV30
CAWSPGPQGKTQYF
TGTGCCTGGAGTCCGGGACCTCAGGGGAAGACCCAGTACTTC
>TRBJ2-1|NA|TRBD2|TRBV4-1
CASSQDGLAGNEQFF
TGCGCCAGCAGCCAAGACGGACTAGCGGGGAATGAGCAGTTCTTC